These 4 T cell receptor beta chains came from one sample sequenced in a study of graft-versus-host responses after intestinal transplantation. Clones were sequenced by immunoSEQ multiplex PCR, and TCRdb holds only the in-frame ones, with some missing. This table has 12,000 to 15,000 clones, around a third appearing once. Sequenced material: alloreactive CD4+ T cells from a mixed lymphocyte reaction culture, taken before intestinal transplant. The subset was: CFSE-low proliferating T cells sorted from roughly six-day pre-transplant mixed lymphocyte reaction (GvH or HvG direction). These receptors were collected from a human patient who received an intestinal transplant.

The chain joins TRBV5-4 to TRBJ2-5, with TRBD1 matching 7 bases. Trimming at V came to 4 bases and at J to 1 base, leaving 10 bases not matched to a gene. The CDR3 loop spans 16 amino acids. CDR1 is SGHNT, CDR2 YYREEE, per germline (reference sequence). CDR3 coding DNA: TGTGCCAGCAGCAGAGCATATGACAGGGCCCAAGAGACCCAGTACTTC. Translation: CASSRAYDRAQETQYF. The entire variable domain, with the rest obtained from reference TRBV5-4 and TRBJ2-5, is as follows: ETGVTQSPTHLIKTRGQQVTLRCSSQSGHNTVSWYQQALGQGPQFIFQYYREEENGRGNFPPRFSGLQFPNYSSELNVNALELDDSALYLCASSRAYDRAQETQYFGPGTRLLVL.

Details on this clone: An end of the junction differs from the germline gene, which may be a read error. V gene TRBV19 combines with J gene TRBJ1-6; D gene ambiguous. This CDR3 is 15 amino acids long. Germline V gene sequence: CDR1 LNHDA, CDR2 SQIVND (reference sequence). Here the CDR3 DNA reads TGTGCCAGTAGTATAGAGAGACAAGGTACTTCACCCCTCTACTTT. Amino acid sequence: CASSIERQGTSPLYF.

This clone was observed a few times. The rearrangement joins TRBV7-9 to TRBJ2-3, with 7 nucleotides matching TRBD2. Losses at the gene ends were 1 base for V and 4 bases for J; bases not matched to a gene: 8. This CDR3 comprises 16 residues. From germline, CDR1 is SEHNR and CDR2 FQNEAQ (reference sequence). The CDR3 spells CASSLEAGDRADTQYF. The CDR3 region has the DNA TGTGCCAGCAGCTTAGAGGCGGGAGATCGGGCAGATACGCAGTATTTT.

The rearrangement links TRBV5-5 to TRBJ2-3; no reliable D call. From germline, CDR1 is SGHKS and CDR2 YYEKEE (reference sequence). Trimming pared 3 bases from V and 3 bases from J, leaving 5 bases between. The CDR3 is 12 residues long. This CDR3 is CASSSRTDTQYF. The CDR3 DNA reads TGTGCCAGCAGCTCTAGAACAGATACGCAGTATTTT.